This T cell receptor (beta chain) is drawn from a study of T-cell reconstitution after alpha-beta-depleted transplantation in children. Study-level points and caveats: T-cell numbers and diversity one year post-transplant derived largely from freshly generated T cells. Several hundred expanded graft clones reportedly were the source of alpha-beta T cells about two months after transplant.

This clonotype was detected ten times or more. Its antigen remains unidentified. V dropped 6 bases and J dropped 8; count of bases not matched to a gene: 9. This CDR3 contains 16 residues. Unique molecular identifiers were incorporated when the TCRbeta library was constructed. Each CDR3 protein gets one entry after TCRdb re-called the PCR reads with MiXCR. The repertoire includes roughly 420,000 distinct CDR3 sequences, 15% to 20% of them detected once, and under 30% sits in the top ten. The sequenced sample was PBMCs, mostly from graft donor cells, obtained 360 days after TCRalphabeta/CD19-depleted stem cell transplant. The receptor was isolated from a boy less than two years old who had a stem cell transplant for Wiskott-Aldrich syndrome, so the T cells may come from the graft donor. The J gene is TRBJ1-6, the V gene TRBV12-3 or TRBV12-4, with 11 bases fitting TRBD1. The CDR3 DNA reads TGTGCCAGCAGCCGTTGGACAGGGGGCCGACATTCACCCCTCCACTTT. Translated, it gives CASSRWTGGRHSPLHF.